The 9 T cell receptor beta chains reported below all come from one sample, sequenced in a study of PD-L1 blockade in urothelial cancer. Assay: immunoSEQ multiplex PCR; the TCRdb copy retains only in-frame clones and omits some. The sample has 40,000 to 55,000 clones, roughly 86% seen once; the top ten hold about 10%. Time point denoted: peripheral blood 6 weeks after treatment start. The specimen was PBMCs, collected around atezolizumab (anti-PD-L1) treatment. Every receptor here comes from a man aged 60-69 years with urothelial cancer.

The chain employs TRBV14 and TRBJ2-2; TRBD1 is a possible D gene (5 bases). The CDR3 totals 14 residues. V was shortened by 6 bases and J by 2 bases, with 10 bases between the two germline ends. Germline assignment: CDR1 SGHDN and CDR2 FVKESK. This CDR3 is CASSLGLNTGELFF. Here the CDR3 DNA reads TGTGCCAGCAGTCTGGGGCTTAACACCGGGGAGCTGTTTTTT.

The genes are TRBV5-1 and TRBJ2-2, with 8 bases fitting TRBD1. The CDR3 is made up of 16 amino acids. Germline V gives CDR1 SGHRS, CDR2 YFSETQ. The J segment lost 5 bases and the V segment lost 4 bases, leaving 10 bases of the junction unmatched. The CDR3 loop reads CASSPRGQGRTGELFF. CDR3 DNA sequence: TGCGCCAGCAGCCCCCGCGGACAGGGAAGAACCGGGGAGCTGTTTTTT.

The chain is built from TRBV29-1 and TRBJ2-2; D gene unclear. The germline gives CDR1 SQVTM, CDR2 ANQGSEA. The V gene lost 1 base and the J gene lost 1 base, with 4 bases spanning the gap. This CDR3 is built from 13 residues. Here the CDR3 DNA reads TGCAGCGTTGAAGCCCTGAACACCGGGGAGCTGTTTTTT. Residues: CSVEALNTGELFF.

Concerning this clone itself: The conserved phenylalanine or tryptophan is not found at the CDR3 terminus, so this likely reflects a read error. Because the CDR3's place on the DNA is in doubt, the DNA is left out and the CDR3 is given as listed by TCRdb. The V gene is TRBV23-1, the J gene TRBJ2-7; the table gives TRBD1 as D, unverified against the DNA. TRBV23-1 is noted as an ORF with a role that remains uncertain. The CDR3 is made up of 12 amino acids, end residues included. CDR3 loop: CASSQSWDSNRT.

This chain uses TRBV7-8 with TRBJ2-7; 7 nucleotides line up with TRBD1. After removal of 1 base from V and 2 bases from J, the junction contained 5 bases not matched to a gene. The CDR3 contains 15 residues. CDR1 and CDR2 (germline): SGHVS, FQNEAQ. The chain's CDR3 is CASSLGGTVTYEQYF. CDR3 DNA sequence: TGTGCCAGCAGCTTAGGGGGGACAGTGACCTACGAGCAGTACTTC.

The chain has TRBV7-6 and TRBJ1-1, with a possible D match to TRBD1 (5 bases). The CDR3 contains 14 residues. Looked up from germline, CDR1 is SGHVS and CDR2 is FNYEAQ. With 1 base removed from V and 4 bases from J, the gap between germline ends came to 10 bases. The CDR3 region is CASSLELGGTEAFF. CDR3 nucleotides: TGTGCCAGCAGCTTAGAGTTGGGGGGCACTGAAGCTTTCTTT.

The V gene is TRBV9, the J gene TRBJ1-3; D perhaps matches TRBD1 (6 bases). The CDR3 has 16 residues. V shed 2 bases and J shed 0 bases, with 12 bases lying between them. In germline, CDR1 is SGDLS, CDR2 YYNGEE. The CDR3 spells CASSVDRKASGNTIYF. The CDR3 DNA sequence: TGTGCCAGCAGCGTGGACAGAAAAGCCTCTGGAAACACCATATATTTT.

The V and J genes are TRBV12-5 and TRBJ2-1, with 9 bases lining up with TRBD1. V gave up 6 bases and J gave up 12 bases; unmatched junction bases: 15. Germline loops: CDR1 LGHNT, CDR2 FRNRAP. The CDR3 runs 15 residues. This CDR3 reads CASGSDRGPSESQFF. The CDR3 nucleotides are TGTGCTAGTGGGTCGGACAGGGGCCCTTCCGAATCGCAGTTCTTC.

J is TRBJ1-5 and V is TRBV6-5, with 7 bases lining up with TRBD1. Germline V lookup: CDR1 MNHEY, CDR2 SVGAGI. Unmatched junction bases numbered 4, after V lost 5 bases and J lost 0 bases. This CDR3 spans 15 amino acids. CDR3 residues: CASSPDRASNQPQHF. As DNA, the CDR3 is TGTGCCAGCAGTCCCGACAGGGCTAGCAATCAGCCCCAGCATTTT.